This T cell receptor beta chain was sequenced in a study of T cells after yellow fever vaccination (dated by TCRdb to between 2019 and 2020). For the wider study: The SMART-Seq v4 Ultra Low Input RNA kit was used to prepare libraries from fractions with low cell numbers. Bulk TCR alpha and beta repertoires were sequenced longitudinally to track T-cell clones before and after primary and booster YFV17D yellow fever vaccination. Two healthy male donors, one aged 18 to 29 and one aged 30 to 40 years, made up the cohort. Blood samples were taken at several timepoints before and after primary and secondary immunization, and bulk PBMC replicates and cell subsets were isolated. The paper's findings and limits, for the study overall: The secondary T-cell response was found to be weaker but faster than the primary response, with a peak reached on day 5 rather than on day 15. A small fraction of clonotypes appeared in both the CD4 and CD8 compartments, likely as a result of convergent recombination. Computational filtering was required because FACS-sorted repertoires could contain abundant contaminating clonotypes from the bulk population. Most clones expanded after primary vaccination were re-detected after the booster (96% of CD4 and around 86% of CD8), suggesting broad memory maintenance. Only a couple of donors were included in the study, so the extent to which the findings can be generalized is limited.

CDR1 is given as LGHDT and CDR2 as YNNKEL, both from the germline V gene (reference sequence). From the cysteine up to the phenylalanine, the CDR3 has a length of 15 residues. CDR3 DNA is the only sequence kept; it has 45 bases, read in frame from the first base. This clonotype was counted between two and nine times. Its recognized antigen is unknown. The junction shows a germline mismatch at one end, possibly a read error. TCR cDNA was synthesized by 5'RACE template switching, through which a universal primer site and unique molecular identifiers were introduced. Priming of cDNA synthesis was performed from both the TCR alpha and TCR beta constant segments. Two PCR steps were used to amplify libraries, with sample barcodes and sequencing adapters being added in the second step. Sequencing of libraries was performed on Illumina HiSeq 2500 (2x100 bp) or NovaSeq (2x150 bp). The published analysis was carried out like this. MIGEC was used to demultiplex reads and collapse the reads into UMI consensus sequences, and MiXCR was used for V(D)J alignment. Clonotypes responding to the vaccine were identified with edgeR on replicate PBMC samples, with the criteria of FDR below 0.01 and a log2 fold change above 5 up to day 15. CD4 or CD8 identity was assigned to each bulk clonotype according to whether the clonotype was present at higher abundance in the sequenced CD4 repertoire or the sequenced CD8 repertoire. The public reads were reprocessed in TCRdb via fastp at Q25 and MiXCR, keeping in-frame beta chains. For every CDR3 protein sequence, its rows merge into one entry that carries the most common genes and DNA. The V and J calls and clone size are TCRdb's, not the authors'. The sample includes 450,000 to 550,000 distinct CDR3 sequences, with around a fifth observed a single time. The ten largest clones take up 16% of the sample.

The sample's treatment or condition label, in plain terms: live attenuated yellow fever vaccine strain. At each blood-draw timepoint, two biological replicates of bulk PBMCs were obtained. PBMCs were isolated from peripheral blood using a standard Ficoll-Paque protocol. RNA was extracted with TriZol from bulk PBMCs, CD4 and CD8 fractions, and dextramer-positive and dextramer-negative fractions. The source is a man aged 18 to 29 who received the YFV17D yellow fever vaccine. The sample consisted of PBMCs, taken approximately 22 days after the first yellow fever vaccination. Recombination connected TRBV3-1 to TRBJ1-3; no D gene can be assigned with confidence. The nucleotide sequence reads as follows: TGTGCCAGCTGCCAAGTTTACGGCCTCTCTGCGTCCATATATTTT. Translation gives CASCQVYGLSASIYF.